The T cell receptor (beta chain) under discussion was sequenced for a study of cytomegalovirus exposure and HLA in healthy donors. Repertoires were generated with immunoSEQ multiplex PCR, while TCRdb's copy carries only in-frame clones and drops some. The sample includes 80,000 to 100,000 clones, roughly 93% seen only once; the top ten take around 2.1%. V was clipped by 3 bases and J by 4 bases, with 9 bases between them. Per the germline V gene, CDR1 is KGHSH and CDR2 is LQKENI. The CDR3 runs to 13 residues. The chain joins TRBV18 to TRBJ1-1; D is perhaps TRBD1 (6 bases). The clonotype was recovered from a young man in good health and CMV-seronegative. Sequencing input: PBMCs. This CDR3 reads CASSPRGLTEAFF. The CDR3 nucleotides are TGTGCCAGCTCACCGCGGGGGCTCACTGAAGCTTTCTTT.